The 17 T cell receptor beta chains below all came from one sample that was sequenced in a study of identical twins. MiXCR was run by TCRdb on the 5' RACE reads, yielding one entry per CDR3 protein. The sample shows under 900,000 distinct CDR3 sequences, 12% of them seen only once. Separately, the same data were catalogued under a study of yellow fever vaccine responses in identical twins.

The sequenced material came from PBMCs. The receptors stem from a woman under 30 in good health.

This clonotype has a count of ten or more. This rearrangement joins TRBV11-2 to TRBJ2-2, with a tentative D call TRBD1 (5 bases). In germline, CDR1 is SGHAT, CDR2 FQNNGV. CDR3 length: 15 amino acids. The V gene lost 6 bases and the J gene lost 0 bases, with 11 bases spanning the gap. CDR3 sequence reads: CASRDIRANTGELFF. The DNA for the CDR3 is TGTGCCAGCAGGGACATCCGCGCGAACACCGGGGAGCTGTTTTTT.

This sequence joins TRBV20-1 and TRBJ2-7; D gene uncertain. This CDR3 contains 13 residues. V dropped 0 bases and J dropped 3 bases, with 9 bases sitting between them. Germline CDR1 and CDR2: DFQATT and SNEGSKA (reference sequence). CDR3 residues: CSARDLADYEQYF. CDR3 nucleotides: TGCAGTGCTAGAGATCTGGCCGACTACGAGCAGTACTTC.

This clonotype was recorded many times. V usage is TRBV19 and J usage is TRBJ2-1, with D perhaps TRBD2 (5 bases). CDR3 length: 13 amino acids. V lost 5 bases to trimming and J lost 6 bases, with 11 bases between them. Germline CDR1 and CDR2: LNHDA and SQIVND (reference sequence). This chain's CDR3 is CASSVRVGNEQFF. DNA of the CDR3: TGTGCCAGTAGTGTGAGGGTTGGCAATGAGCAGTTCTTC.

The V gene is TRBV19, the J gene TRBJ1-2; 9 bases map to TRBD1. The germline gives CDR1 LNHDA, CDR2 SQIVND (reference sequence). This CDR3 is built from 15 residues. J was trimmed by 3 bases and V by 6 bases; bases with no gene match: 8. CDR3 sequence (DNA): TGTGCCAGTAGGCCACGACAGGGGGTGTACTATGGCTACACCTTC. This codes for CASRPRQGVYYGYTF.

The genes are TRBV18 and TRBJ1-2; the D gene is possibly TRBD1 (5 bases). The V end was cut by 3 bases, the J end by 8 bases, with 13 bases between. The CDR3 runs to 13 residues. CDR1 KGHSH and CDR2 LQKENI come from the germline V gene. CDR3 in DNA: TGTGCCAGCTCACCTATGGAGGGGCCCGGCTACACCTTC. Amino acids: CASSPMEGPGYTF. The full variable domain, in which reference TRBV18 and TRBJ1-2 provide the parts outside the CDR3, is NAGVMQNPRHLVRRRGQEARLRCSPMKGHSHVYWYRQLPEEGLKFMVYLQKENIIDESGMPKERFSAEFPKEGPSILRIQQVVRGDSAAYFCASSPMEGPGYTFGSGTRLTVV.

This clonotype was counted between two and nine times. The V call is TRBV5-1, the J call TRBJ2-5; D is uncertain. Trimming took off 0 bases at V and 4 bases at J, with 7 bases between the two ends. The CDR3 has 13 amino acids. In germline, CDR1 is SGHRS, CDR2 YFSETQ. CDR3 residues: CASSLDYRETQYF. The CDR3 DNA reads TGCGCCAGCAGCTTGGACTACAGAGAGACCCAGTACTTC.

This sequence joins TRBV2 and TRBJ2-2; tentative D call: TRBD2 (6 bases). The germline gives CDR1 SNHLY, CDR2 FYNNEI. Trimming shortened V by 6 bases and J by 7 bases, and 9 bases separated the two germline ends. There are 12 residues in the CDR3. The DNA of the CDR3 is TGTGCCAGCAGACTAGCCCTCGGGGAGCTGTTTTTT. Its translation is CASRLALGELFF.

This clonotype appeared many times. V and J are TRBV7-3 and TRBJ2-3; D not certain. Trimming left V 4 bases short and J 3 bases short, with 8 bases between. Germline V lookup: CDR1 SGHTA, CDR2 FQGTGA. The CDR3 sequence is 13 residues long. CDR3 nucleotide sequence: TGTGCCAGCAGCTCCTCCCGGACAGATACGCAGTATTTT. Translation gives CASSSSRTDTQYF.

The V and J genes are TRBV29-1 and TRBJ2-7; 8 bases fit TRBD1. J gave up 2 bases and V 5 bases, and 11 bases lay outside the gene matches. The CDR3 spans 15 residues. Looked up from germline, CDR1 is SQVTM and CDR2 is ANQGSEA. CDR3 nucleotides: TGCAGCGTTACACAAGACAGGGGCCCTCCCTACGAGCAGTACGTC. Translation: CSVTQDRGPPYEQYV.

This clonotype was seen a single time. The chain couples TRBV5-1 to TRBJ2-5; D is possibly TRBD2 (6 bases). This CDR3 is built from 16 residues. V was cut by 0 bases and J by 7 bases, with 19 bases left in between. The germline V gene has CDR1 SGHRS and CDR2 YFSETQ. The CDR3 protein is CASSLASGATRGTQYF. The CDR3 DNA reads TGCGCCAGCAGCTTGGCCAGTGGGGCGACTAGAGGGACCCAGTACTTC.

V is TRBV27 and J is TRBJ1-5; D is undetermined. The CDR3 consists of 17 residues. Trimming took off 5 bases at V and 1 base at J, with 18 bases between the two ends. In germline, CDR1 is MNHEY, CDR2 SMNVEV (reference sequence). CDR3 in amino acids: CASSPTAEGWSNQPQHF. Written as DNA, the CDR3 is TGTGCCAGCAGTCCTACCGCCGAGGGATGGAGCAATCAGCCCCAGCATTTT.

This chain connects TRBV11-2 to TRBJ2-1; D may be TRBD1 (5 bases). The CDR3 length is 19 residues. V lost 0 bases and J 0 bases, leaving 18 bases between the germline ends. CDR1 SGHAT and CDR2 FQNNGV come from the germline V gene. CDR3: CASSLDGVDSSSSYNEQFF. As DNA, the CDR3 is TGTGCCAGCAGCTTAGACGGAGTTGACAGCTCCAGCTCCTACAATGAGCAGTTCTTC.

The CDR3: CASSLATSGIGDEQFF. CDR3 bases: TGTGCCAGCAGCTTAGCGACTAGCGGGATCGGGGATGAGCAGTTCTTC. The chain joins TRBV7-6 to TRBJ2-1; 11 bases align to TRBD2. The CDR3 extends over 16 amino acids. After removal of 0 bases from V and 8 bases from J, the junction contained 6 bases not matched to a gene. Germline V CDR1 and CDR2: SGHVS, FNYEAQ.

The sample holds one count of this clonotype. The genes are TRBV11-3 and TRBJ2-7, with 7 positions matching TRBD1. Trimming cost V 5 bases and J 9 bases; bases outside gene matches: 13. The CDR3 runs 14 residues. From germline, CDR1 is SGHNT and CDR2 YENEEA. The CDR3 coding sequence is TGTGCCAGCAGCCTTCGGACTGAACACAGGGGGCAGTACTTC. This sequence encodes CASSLRTEHRGQYF.

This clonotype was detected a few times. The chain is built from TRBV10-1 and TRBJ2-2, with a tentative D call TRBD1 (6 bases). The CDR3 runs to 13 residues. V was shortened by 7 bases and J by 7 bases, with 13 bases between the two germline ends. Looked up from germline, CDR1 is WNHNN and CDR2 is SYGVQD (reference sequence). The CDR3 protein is CASTYRAGGELFF. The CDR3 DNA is TGCGCCAGCACGTACAGGGCAGGCGGGGAGCTGTTTTTT.

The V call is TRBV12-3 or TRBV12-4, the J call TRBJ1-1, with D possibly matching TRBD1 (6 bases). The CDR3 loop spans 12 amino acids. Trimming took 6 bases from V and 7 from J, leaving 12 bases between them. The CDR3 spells CASSLDRREAFF. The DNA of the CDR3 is TGTGCCAGCAGCCTCGACAGGCGTGAAGCTTTCTTT.

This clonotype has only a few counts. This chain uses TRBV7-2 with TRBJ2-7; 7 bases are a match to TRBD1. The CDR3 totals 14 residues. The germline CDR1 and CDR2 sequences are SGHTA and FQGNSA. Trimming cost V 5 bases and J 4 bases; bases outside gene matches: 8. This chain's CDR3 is CASSHGTEQYEQYF. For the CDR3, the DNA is TGTGCCAGCAGCCACGGGACAGAACAGTACGAGCAGTACTTC.